This entry lists 18 T cell receptor beta chains sequenced from one sample in a study of identical twins. A single record per CDR3 protein comes from TCRdb applying MiXCR to the 5' RACE reads. This table has approximately 700,000 distinct CDR3 sequences, about 20% appearing once. These data were also filed under a second study, of T cells expressing NK-cell markers.

The sequencing sample was made of PBMCs. The receptors were gathered from a young woman in good health.

The chain recombines TRBV20-1 with TRBJ2-3; tentative D call: TRBD1 (6 bases). Germline-derived CDR1 and CDR2 are DFQATT and SNEGSKA (reference sequence). V lost 6 bases, J lost 5 bases, and 12 bases lay in between. The CDR3 runs 12 residues. In DNA, the CDR3 is TGCAGTGCAACGGACAGAGGAGATACGCAGTATTTT. Protein product: CSATDRGDTQYF.

The table lists this clonotype with a few counts. The chain combines TRBV10-1 with TRBJ2-2; 8 bases agree with TRBD2. This CDR3 has 19 amino acids. The germline CDR1 and CDR2 sequences are WNHNN and SYGVQD (reference sequence). J gave up 2 bases and V 2 bases, and 13 bases lay outside the gene matches. DNA for the CDR3: TGCGCCAGCAGTGAGACCGATCTAGGAGCGGGGGAAAACACCGGGGAGCTGTTTTTT. It yields the protein CASSETDLGAGENTGELFF.

The chain carries TRBV7-2 and TRBJ2-7; unclear D gene. The CDR3 loop spans 13 amino acids. The V end was cut by 4 bases, the J end by 2 bases, with 9 bases between. CDR1 and CDR2 from the germline V gene are SGHTA and FQGNSA. CDR3 loop: CASSWTTAYEQYF. CDR3 bases: TGTGCCAGCAGCTGGACGACCGCCTACGAGCAGTACTTC.

This clonotype was seen repeatedly, ten times or more. The chain carries TRBV15 and TRBJ2-1; tentatively, D is TRBD2 (6 bases). The CDR3 is 13 residues long. Per the germline V gene, CDR1 is LNHNV and CDR2 is YYDKDF (reference sequence). Trimming stripped 9 bases from V and 4 bases from J, with 13 bases between. CDR3 residues: CATRTGRYNEQFF. The CDR3 nucleotides are TGTGCCACTAGGACTGGGAGGTACAATGAGCAGTTCTTC.

This chain uses TRBV7-9 with TRBJ2-7, with 7 nucleotides matching TRBD2. V was pared by 7 bases and J by 5 bases, with 11 bases of the junction left unmatched. In germline, CDR1 is SEHNR, CDR2 FQNEAQ (reference sequence). This CDR3 region has 14 residues. CDR3 region: CASTPGTAGDEQYF. The DNA of the CDR3 is TGTGCCAGCACCCCCGGGACTGCGGGGGACGAGCAGTACTTC.

This clonotype has only a few counts. The J gene is TRBJ2-5, the V gene TRBV20-1; D may be TRBD1 (5 bases). Trimming cost V 6 bases and J 5 bases, with 19 bases left between them. The CDR3 spans 14 residues. Germline V CDR1 and CDR2: DFQATT, SNEGSKA (reference sequence). Here the CDR3 reads CSAPQANSEETQYF. As DNA, the CDR3 is TGCAGTGCACCACAGGCGAATAGTGAGGAGACCCAGTACTTC.

This clonotype has at least ten counts. The chain combines TRBV5-1 with TRBJ2-1; possibly TRBD2 for D (6 bases). Germline CDR1 and CDR2: SGHRS and YFSETQ. Trimming shortened V by 0 bases and J by 0 bases, and 10 bases separated the two germline ends. CDR3 length equals 16 residues. CDR3 amino acids: CASSLGAGSSYNEQFF. CDR3 nucleotides: TGCGCCAGCAGCTTGGGCGCGGGGAGCTCCTACAATGAGCAGTTCTTC.

This chain links TRBV11-2 with TRBJ2-3; 7 nucleotides line up with TRBD2. The CDR3 loop spans 17 amino acids. In germline, CDR1 is SGHAT, CDR2 FQNNGV. V trimming: 3 bases; J trimming: 0 bases; junction bases outside the gene matches: 9. CDR3 amino acids: CASSLGKRGTSTDTQYF. The CDR3 DNA is TGTGCCAGCAGCTTGGGTAAGCGGGGCACTAGCACAGATACGCAGTATTTT.

This clonotype has just a few counts. The CDR3 protein is CASSHQYRHEAFF. In nucleotides, the CDR3 is TGTGCCAGCAGTCACCAATACAGACATGAAGCTTTCTTT. The rearrangement links TRBV12-3 or TRBV12-4 to TRBJ1-1; D is undetermined. Trimming took off 5 bases at V and 7 bases at J, with 14 bases between the two ends. The CDR3 length is 13 residues.

This sequence joins TRBV4-3 and TRBJ2-3; 8 bases agree with TRBD2. The length of the CDR3 is 16 residues. V shed 4 bases and J 5 bases; nucleotides not matched to a gene: 11. In germline, CDR1 is LGHNA, CDR2 YSLEER. In nucleotides, the CDR3 is TGCGCCAGCAGCCCGAACGCGGGAGGCACCTTAGATACGCAGTATTTT. This codes for CASSPNAGGTLDTQYF.

In this sample, this clonotype turned up many times. This chain links TRBV4-2 with TRBJ2-2; TRBD2 aligns across 8 bases. Unmatched junction bases numbered 10, after V lost 0 bases and J lost 7 bases. The CDR3 sequence is 17 residues long. Per the germline V gene, CDR1 is LGHNA and CDR2 is YNFKEQ. Here the CDR3 DNA reads TGTGCCAGCAGCCAAGAAGGACCGGGAGGGCCCCTCGGGGAGCTGTTTTTT. It specifies CASSQEGPGGPLGELFF.

This clonotype has a handful of counts. The gene calls are TRBV4-2 and TRBJ2-2, with D perhaps assigned TRBD1 or TRBD2 (6 bases each). The germline V gene has CDR1 LGHNA and CDR2 YNFKEQ. V was clipped by 4 bases and J by 4 bases, with 22 bases between them. The CDR3 runs 18 residues. The CDR3 DNA is TGTGCCAGCAGCCTAATCCCGGGGGCAAGTACGCGCACCGGGGAGCTGTTTTTT. Its protein product is CASSLIPGASTRTGELFF.

J is TRBJ2-5 and V is TRBV12-3 or TRBV12-4; D might be TRBD1 (6 bases). V was trimmed by 3 bases and J by 4 bases, leaving 15 bases between them. This CDR3 has 15 residues. The DNA for the CDR3 is TGTGCCAGCAGTTTCCGGCCCCAGGGGATAGAGACCCAGTACTTC. Encoded protein: CASSFRPQGIETQYF.

This clonotype showed up just a few times. The chain has TRBV5-1 and TRBJ2-3, with D uncertain. Trimming pared 0 bases from V and 1 base from J, leaving 9 bases between. The CDR3 length is 15 residues. Germline V gene lookup returns CDR1 SGHRS and CDR2 YFSETQ. The CDR3 sequence is CASSLADYGTDTQYF. CDR3 bases: TGCGCCAGCAGCTTGGCAGATTACGGCACAGATACGCAGTATTTT.

This clonotype occurred a few times. The gene calls are TRBV6-5 and TRBJ2-5; D gene ambiguous. Germline lookup yields CDR1 MNHEY and CDR2 SVGAGI. This CDR3 is 15 amino acids long. Trimming shortened V by 4 bases and J by 7 bases, and 19 bases separated the two germline ends. The CDR3 bases are TGTGCCAGCAGTTCCCAATTACCCCCCAAAGGGACCCAGTACTTC. Translation gives CASSSQLPPKGTQYF.

The rearrangement uses TRBV6-1 and TRBJ2-7; D might be TRBD1 or TRBD2, each matching 6 bases. The CDR3 extends over 14 amino acids. V was shortened by 6 bases and J by 0 bases, with 12 bases between the two germline ends. Germline CDR1 and CDR2: MNHNS and SASEGT. Here the CDR3 reads CASRREGGSYEQYF. DNA of the CDR3: TGTGCCAGCAGACGTGAGGGGGGCTCCTACGAGCAGTACTTC.

This clonotype has just a few counts. This chain links TRBV7-9 with TRBJ2-4; D might be TRBD2 (6 bases). The CDR3 is made up of 15 amino acids. Trimming pared 5 bases from V and 10 bases from J, leaving 21 bases between. Germline V gene lookup returns CDR1 SEHNR and CDR2 FQNEAQ (reference sequence). The CDR3 DNA is TGTGCCAGCAGCCCCGAGTCAGCCGGGAGCCCAATTCAGTACTTC. It translates to CASSPESAGSPIQYF.

There are a few counts of this clonotype. The gene calls are TRBV12-3 or TRBV12-4 and TRBJ2-7, with TRBD2 as a possible D gene (6 bases). Trimming left V 6 bases short and J 5 bases short, with 20 bases between. This CDR3 has 15 residues. Here the CDR3 reads CASSWRGLELDEQYF. The CDR3 nucleotides read TGTGCCAGCAGCTGGAGGGGTCTTGAGTTGGACGAGCAGTACTTC.